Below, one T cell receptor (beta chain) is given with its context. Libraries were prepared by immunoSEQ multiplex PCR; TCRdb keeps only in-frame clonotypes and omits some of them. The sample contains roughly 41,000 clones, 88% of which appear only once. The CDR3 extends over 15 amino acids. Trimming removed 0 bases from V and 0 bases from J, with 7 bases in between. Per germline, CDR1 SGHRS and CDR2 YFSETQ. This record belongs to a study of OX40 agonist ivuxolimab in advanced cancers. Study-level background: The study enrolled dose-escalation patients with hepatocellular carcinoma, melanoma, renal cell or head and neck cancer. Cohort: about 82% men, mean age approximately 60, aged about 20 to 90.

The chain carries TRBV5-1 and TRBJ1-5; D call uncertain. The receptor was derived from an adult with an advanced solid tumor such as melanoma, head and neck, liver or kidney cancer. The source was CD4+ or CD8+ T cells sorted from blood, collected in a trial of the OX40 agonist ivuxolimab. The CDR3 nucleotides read TGCGCCAGCAGCTTGGACGGATATAGCAATCAGCCCCAGCATTTT. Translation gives CASSLDGYSNQPQHF.